The 26 T cell receptor beta chains in this list originate from one sample, sequenced in a study of Ad26.COV2.S vaccination and SARS-CoV-2 variants. Sequencing was performed with immunoSEQ multiplex PCR; in TCRdb, only in-frame clones are kept and a portion is missing. The sample has 400,000 to 450,000 clones, 90% seen once. The treatment denotes: some 20 received Ad26.COV2.S at low or high dose, single or two shots; 5 received placebo; per-sample allocation not given. Specimens were obtained on day 63 following the first vaccine or placebo injection. Sequencing used peripheral blood, obtained in a trial of Ad26.COV2.S vaccine versus placebo. These TCRs come from a person aged 18 to 65 who received the Ad26.COV2.S COVID-19 vaccine or a placebo.

This chain links TRBV19 with TRBJ2-5; a possible D gene is TRBD2 (6 bases). Trimming left V 3 bases short and J 2 bases short, with 13 bases between. The CDR3 has 15 residues. Germline V gene lookup returns CDR1 LNHDA and CDR2 SQIVND (reference sequence). The CDR3 DNA follows: TGTGCCAGTAGTATCTTACGGGGGTTACAAGAGACCCAGTACTTC. The encoded protein is CASSILRGLQETQYF.

With regard to this clone: In the same sample, other DNA sequences code for this CDR3. The chain has TRBV5-1 and TRBJ1-3, with TRBD1 as a possible D gene (5 bases). Germline CDR1 SGHRS, CDR2 YFSETQ. The CDR3 consists of 14 residues. V lost 4 bases and J lost 4, with 12 bases in between. CDR3 residues: CASSPGTLGNTIYF. The CDR3 bases are TGCGCCAGCAGCCCAGGGACGTTAGGAAACACCATATATTTT.

The V and J genes are TRBV3-1 (or the pseudogene TRBV3-2) and TRBJ2-7; D may be TRBD2 (6 bases). The germline V gene encodes CDR1 LGHDT and CDR2 YNNKEL (reference sequence). With 4 bases removed from V and 1 base from J, the gap between germline ends came to 11 bases. This CDR3 spans 14 amino acids. The CDR3 spells CASSPWTNSYEQYF. As DNA, the CDR3 is TGTGCCAGCAGCCCATGGACTAATTCCTACGAGCAGTACTTC.

CDR3 bases: TGTGCCAGCAGCTTCGCCGGGACAGGGAGGCGCGAGCAGTACTTC. This gives the protein CASSFAGTGRREQYF. This sequence joins TRBV5-4 and TRBJ2-7; 9 bases align to TRBD1. The CDR3 covers 15 residues. CDR1 is SGHNT, CDR2 YYREEE, per germline (reference sequence). J was trimmed by 6 bases and V by 2 bases; bases with no gene match: 9.

This rearrangement joins TRBV4-2 to TRBJ1-4; 12 bases fit TRBD1. Germline lookup yields CDR1 LGHNA and CDR2 YNFKEQ. The CDR3 runs to 18 residues. Trimming at V came to 1 base and at J to 7 bases, leaving 10 bases not matched to a gene. The CDR3 protein is CASSQGVPGQGAFEKLFF. The DNA for the CDR3 is TGTGCCAGCAGCCAAGGTGTCCCGGGACAGGGGGCTTTTGAAAAACTGTTTTTT.

The genes are TRBV9 and TRBJ2-7; TRBD1 aligns across 8 bases. This CDR3 is built from 14 residues. Germline-derived CDR1 and CDR2 are SGDLS and YYNGEE. With V trimmed by 3 bases and J by 4 bases, 6 bases remained unmatched. CDR3 sequence: CASSETGEGYEQYF. The CDR3 nucleotides are TGTGCCAGCAGCGAGACAGGGGAAGGGTACGAGCAGTACTTC. The variable domain in full, completed from reference TRBV9 and TRBJ2-7, reads DSGVTQTPKHLITATGQRVTLRCSPRSGDLSVYWYQQSLDQGLQFLIQYYNGEERAKGNILERFSAQQFPDLHSELNLSSLELGDSALYFCASSETGEGYEQYFGPGTRLTVT.

This clone was picked up one time. The CDR3 region has the DNA TGTGCCAGCAGCAATCCCGGGACAGCAGCTTCCTACGAGCAGTACTTC. This gives the protein CASSNPGTAASYEQYF. The chain couples TRBV7-6 to TRBJ2-7, with 7 bases that match TRBD1. Trimming cost V 5 bases and J 1 base; bases outside gene matches: 11. Germline CDR1 SGHVS, CDR2 FNYEAQ. This CDR3 spans 16 amino acids.

The chain uses TRBV10-3 and TRBJ1-4; TRBD1 is a possible D gene (5 bases). Germline CDR1 reads ENHRY; CDR2 reads SYGVKD. The length of the CDR3 is 13 residues. V was trimmed by 3 bases and J by 8 bases, leaving 10 bases between them. The CDR3 nucleotides read TGTGCCATCAGTGATGGGGGAGAAGAAAAACTGTTTTTT. Residues: CAISDGGEEKLFF.

The V gene is TRBV7-9, the J gene TRBJ2-7, with D tentatively TRBD1 (5 bases). The CDR3 runs 14 residues. The germline V gene has CDR1 SEHNR and CDR2 FQNEAQ (reference sequence). V dropped 4 bases and J dropped 1 base, with 11 bases sitting between them. For the CDR3, the DNA is TGTGCCAGCAGCTCAGGGATGAGGTCCTACGAGCAGTACTTC. Its translation is CASSSGMRSYEQYF.

This clone was counted a few times. The CDR3 bases are TGTGCCAGCAGCTTGGAGAACAAGGGAGCTTTCTTT. It specifies CASSLENKGAFF. V and J are TRBV5-6 and TRBJ1-1; unclear D gene. Trimming took off 0 bases at V and 10 bases at J, with 10 bases between the two ends. The length of the CDR3 is 12 residues. Germline CDR1 and CDR2: SGHDT and YYEEEE.

V and J are TRBV19 and TRBJ2-3; D possibly matches TRBD1 or TRBD2 (6 bases each). This CDR3 has 16 amino acids. The germline gives CDR1 LNHDA, CDR2 SQIVND (reference sequence). Trimming shortened V by 7 bases and J by 5 bases, and 22 bases separated the two germline ends. CDR3 region: CASNPRGRTGGDTQYF. DNA for the CDR3: TGTGCCAGTAACCCTCGGGGGCGGACTGGGGGAGATACGCAGTATTTT.

The chain employs TRBV7-3 and TRBJ2-2; 10 bases fit TRBD2. Germline V gives CDR1 SGHTA, CDR2 FQGTGA. This CDR3 has 19 amino acids. V lost 4 bases to trimming and J lost 0 bases; unmatched junction nucleotides: 11. CDR3 in DNA: TGTGCCAGCAGCTATGGGGCTAGCGGGAGTATGACGAACACCGGGGAGCTGTTTTTT. This translates into CASSYGASGSMTNTGELFF.

This chain links TRBV29-1 with TRBJ2-5, with TRBD2 identical over 7 bases. J gave up 4 bases and V 3 bases, and 8 bases lay outside the gene matches. From germline, CDR1 is SQVTM and CDR2 ANQGSEA. The CDR3 runs 14 residues. The CDR3 DNA reads TGCAGCGTTGAGGCCGGGGCGGGGGTAGAGACCCAGTACTTC. This sequence encodes CSVEAGAGVETQYF.

The chain employs TRBV4-2 and TRBJ2-3; TRBD2 aligns across 7 bases. J gave up 2 bases and V 2 bases, and 7 bases lay outside the gene matches. This CDR3 has 16 residues. CDR1 is LGHNA, CDR2 YNFKEQ, per germline. CDR3 sequence reads: CASSQMGGEVTDTQYF. CDR3 DNA sequence: TGTGCCAGCAGCCAAATGGGGGGGGAGGTCACAGATACGCAGTATTTT.

The V and J genes are TRBV27 and TRBJ2-7, with 12 nucleotides matching TRBD2. This CDR3 is 15 amino acids long. CDR1 and CDR2 (germline): MNHEY, SMNVEV (reference sequence). With V trimmed by 5 bases and J by 4 bases, 6 bases remained unmatched. Here the CDR3 DNA reads TGTGCCAGCAGTCACCGGACTAGCGGGAAATACGAGCAGTACTTC. This gives the protein CASSHRTSGKYEQYF.

The chain recombines TRBV9 with TRBJ2-2, with TRBD1 identical over 7 bases. Germline V gene lookup returns CDR1 SGDLS and CDR2 YYNGEE. Germline trimming cut 1 base from V and 3 bases from J; bases unmatched to any gene: 15. This CDR3 comprises 19 residues. The CDR3 spells CASSVSVDRGQFDTGELFF. The DNA for the CDR3 is TGTGCCAGCAGCGTATCGGTCGATAGGGGGCAGTTTGACACCGGGGAGCTGTTTTTT.

The V gene is TRBV25-1, the J gene TRBJ2-5; D uncertain. The CDR3 is 13 amino acids. Trimming took off 0 bases at V and 4 bases at J, with 6 bases between the two ends. Germline V CDR1 and CDR2: MGHDK, SYGVNS. CDR3 sequence reads: CASSEYGRETQYF. In nucleotides, the CDR3 is TGTGCCAGCAGTGAATATGGGCGAGAGACCCAGTACTTC.

The V call is TRBV6-5, the J call TRBJ2-2, with TRBD2 as a possible D gene (6 bases). The V end was cut by 8 bases, the J end by 6 bases, with 16 bases between. CDR1 MNHEY and CDR2 SVGAGI come from the germline V gene. This CDR3 region has 14 residues. The CDR3 protein is CASALEGLAGELFF. CDR3 in DNA: TGTGCCAGCGCCTTGGAGGGTTTAGCCGGGGAGCTGTTTTTT.

The V gene is TRBV11-2, the J gene TRBJ2-5; 9 bases fit TRBD2. Looked up from germline, CDR1 is SGHAT and CDR2 is FQNNGV. Trimming took 1 base from V and 5 from J; bases not matched to a gene: 8. The CDR3 has 16 residues. The CDR3, as DNA: TGTGCCAGCAGCTTAGGGGTGGCGGGAGGGCCGGAGACCCAGTACTTC. Its protein product is CASSLGVAGGPETQYF. Filled out from reference TRBV11-2 and TRBJ2-5, the complete variable domain reads EAGVAQSPRYKIIEKRQSVAFWCNPISGHATLYWYQQILGQGPKLLIQFQNNGVVDDSQLPKDRFSAERLKGVDSTLKIQPAKLEDSAVYLCASSLGVAGGPETQYFGPGTRLLVL.

The genes are TRBV9 and TRBJ1-5, with 10 bases matching TRBD1. CDR1 SGDLS and CDR2 YYNGEE come from the germline V gene. V lost 7 bases, J lost 0 bases, and 13 bases stayed unmatched. The CDR3 has 18 residues. The CDR3 DNA reads as TGTGCCAGCTATCTGAGGGACAGGGGATCAAGTAGCAATCAGCCCCAGCATTTT. Amino acids: CASYLRDRGSSSNQPQHF.

V and J are TRBV28 and TRBJ2-1; 11 bases match TRBD2. V shed 7 bases and J 4 bases; nucleotides not matched to a gene: 12. This CDR3 has 17 residues. Germline V CDR1 and CDR2: MDHEN, SYDVKM. Written as DNA, the CDR3 is TGTGCCAGCACCGTTACTTTAGCGGGAGGGCCTTACAATGAGCAGTTCTTC. Its translation is CASTVTLAGGPYNEQFF. Looking up the rest from reference TRBV28 and TRBJ2-1 gives the full variable domain: DVKVTQSSRYLVKRTGEKVFLECVQDMDHENMFWYRQDPGLGLRLIYFSYDVKMKEKGDIPEGYSVSREKKERFSLILESASTNQTSMYLCASTVTLAGGPYNEQFFGPGTRLTVL.

The rearrangement uses TRBV7-9 and TRBJ2-2; TRBD2 aligns across 7 bases. The CDR3 is made up of 15 amino acids. Germline V gene sequence: CDR1 SEHNR, CDR2 FQNEAQ (reference sequence). Unmatched junction bases numbered 11, after V lost 7 bases and J lost 6 bases. This chain's CDR3 is CASIPSSGRAGELFF. In DNA form, the CDR3 reads TGTGCCAGCATCCCCTCGTCTGGGAGGGCCGGGGAGCTGTTTTTT. Supplemented by reference TRBV7-9 and TRBJ2-2, the full variable domain reads DTGVSQNPRHKITKRGQNVTFRCDPISEHNRLYWYRQTLGQGPEFLTYFQNEAQLEKSRLLSDRFSAERPKGSFSTLEIQRTEQGDSAMYLCASIPSSGRAGELFFGEGSRLTVL.

This chain connects TRBV7-2 to TRBJ2-7; the match to TRBD1 covers 7 bases. There are 13 residues in the CDR3. Germline V CDR1 and CDR2: SGHTA, FQGNSA. V was pared by 5 bases and J by 2 bases, with 3 bases of the junction left unmatched. The CDR3 loop reads CASSLTGTYEQYF. The DNA for the CDR3 is TGTGCCAGCAGCCTGACAGGGACCTACGAGCAGTACTTC.

This rearrangement joins TRBV9 to TRBJ2-3, with 9 bases identical to TRBD1. Trimming cost V 2 bases and J 6 bases; bases outside gene matches: 10. The CDR3 consists of 16 residues. In germline, CDR1 is SGDLS, CDR2 YYNGEE. CDR3 bases: TGTGCCAGCAGCGTTAGGACAGGGGCTCTCCGGGATACGCAGTATTTT. Translated, it gives CASSVRTGALRDTQYF.

The chain is built from TRBV28 and TRBJ2-1, with 7 bases aligning to TRBD1. Germline loops: CDR1 MDHEN, CDR2 SYDVKM. The CDR3 sequence is 12 residues long. V dropped 8 bases and J dropped 7; count of bases not matched to a gene: 5. The CDR3: CASRDRVNEQFF. The CDR3 DNA reads as TGTGCCAGCCGTGACAGGGTTAATGAGCAGTTCTTC.

The chain links TRBV6-2 or TRBV6-3 to TRBJ2-7; D gene ambiguous. The CDR3 length is 13 residues. Germline CDR1 reads MNHEY; CDR2 reads SVGEGT. Between the trimmed V and J ends, which lost 4 bases and 0 bases, there was a span of 7 bases. The chain's CDR3 is CASSSRSSYEQYF. The CDR3 nucleotides read TGTGCCAGCAGTTCCCGGAGCTCCTACGAGCAGTACTTC.